The 4 T cell receptor beta chains in this list originate from one sample, sequenced in a study of blood T cells in healthy people across ages (dated by TCRdb to between 2014 and 2017). Preparation of the library involved 5' RACE. A second PCR of roughly 6 to 12 cycles was run with a J-beta primer mix and a sample-barcoded 5' primer. The public reads were reprocessed in TCRdb via fastp at Q25 and MiXCR, keeping in-frame beta chains. Rows with one shared CDR3 protein collapse into an entry with the most common genes and DNA. For this sample the table gives 1.8 million or so distinct CDR3 sequences, of which 30% to 40% were detected only once. The biggest ten clones account for 20% to 25% of the sample. Sequencing input: blood. All receptors come from a human donor in good health.

This clonotype was seen more than once but under ten times. This sequence joins TRBV6-5 and TRBJ1-2; D not resolved. Trimming removed 5 bases at V and 8 bases at J, with 18 bases between. This CDR3 has 14 residues. Per the germline V gene, CDR1 is MNHEY and CDR2 is SVGAGI. The CDR3 region has the DNA TGTGCCAGCAGTCCACAACCGACCAACGTGGGCTACACCTTC. Encoded protein: CASSPQPTNVGYTF.

The chain couples TRBV24-1 to TRBJ2-5; 8 bases fit TRBD1. Losses at the gene ends were 4 bases for V and 1 base for J; bases not matched to a gene: 4. Germline V gives CDR1 KGHDR, CDR2 SFDVKD. This CDR3 is 15 amino acids long. The CDR3 spells CATSDPGQVQETQYF. DNA for the CDR3: TGTGCCACCAGTGACCCGGGACAGGTCCAAGAGACCCAGTACTTC.

A few counts support this clonotype. The rearrangement joins TRBV2 to TRBJ1-2; D perhaps matches TRBD1 (5 bases). Trimming took 10 bases from V and 1 from J, leaving 31 bases between them. This CDR3 spans 19 amino acids. Germline V lookup: CDR1 SNHLY, CDR2 FYNNEI. CDR3 sequence reads: CANSSDGRDGVLYNYGYTF. In nucleotides, the CDR3 is TGTGCCAACAGCAGTGATGGGCGGGACGGAGTCCTATATAACTATGGCTACACCTTC.

This sequence joins TRBV10-3 and TRBJ2-5; D unclear. CDR3 size: 16 residues. From germline, CDR1 is ENHRY and CDR2 SYGVKD. V lost 0 bases, J lost 1 base, and 12 bases lay in between. CDR3 protein: CAISESPTGPQETQYF. In nucleotides, the CDR3 is TGTGCCATCAGTGAGTCTCCCACTGGACCCCAAGAGACCCAGTACTTC.